The 7 T cell receptor beta chains below were found in one sample sequenced in a study of cytomegalovirus exposure and HLA in healthy donors. PCR employed 60 Vbeta and 13 Jbeta primers. Data came from immunoSEQ multiplex PCR; TCRdb stores just in-frame clones and leaves some out. The sample includes around 130,000 clones, 60% to 85% of them seen just once. Sequences were obtained from PBMCs. These TCRs come from a man aged 40-50 years in good health and CMV-seronegative.

The chain has TRBV7-6 and TRBJ2-7; D is perhaps TRBD1 (6 bases). This CDR3 contains 16 residues. The germline CDR1 and CDR2 sequences are SGHVS and FNYEAQ. V shed 5 bases and J shed 0 bases, with 17 bases lying between them. CDR3 sequence reads: CASSPSRGLSSYEQYF. The CDR3 region has the DNA TGTGCCAGCAGCCCGTCCAGGGGCCTTAGCTCCTACGAGCAGTACTTC.

V gene TRBV28 combines with J gene TRBJ1-4, with 10 bases fitting TRBD1. The J segment lost 0 bases and the V segment lost 3 bases, leaving 10 bases of the junction unmatched. Germline V lookup: CDR1 MDHEN, CDR2 SYDVKM. The CDR3 has 19 residues. CDR3 coding DNA: TGTGCCAGCAGTTTTATTCCGGGACAGGGGTATGCAACTAATGAAAAACTGTTTTTT. As protein: CASSFIPGQGYATNEKLFF.

V is TRBV7-9 and J is TRBJ2-7; 9 bases map to TRBD1. CDR3 length equals 13 residues. The trim removed 5 bases at V and 5 bases at J, leaving 4 bases unmatched. The V gene's germline CDR1 is SEHNR and CDR2 FQNEAQ (reference sequence). CDR3 in DNA: TGTGCCAGCAGCACTCGGACAGGGGACGAGCAGTACTTC. Its protein product is CASSTRTGDEQYF.

The genes are TRBV27 and TRBJ1-6; 8 bases match TRBD1. The CDR3 has 14 amino acids. The V gene end was trimmed by 8 bases and the J gene end by 6 bases; junction bases not matched to a gene: 6. CDR1 is MNHEY and CDR2 is SMNVEV in the germline V gene (reference sequence). Here the CDR3 reads CASRSGQGNSPLHF. In DNA, the CDR3 is TGTGCCAGCCGATCTGGACAGGGTAATTCACCCCTCCACTTT.

The chain joins TRBV28 to TRBJ2-7; 7 bases are a match to TRBD1. V lost 6 bases and J lost 1; bases outside the gene matches: 6. Per germline, CDR1 MDHEN and CDR2 SYDVKM. The CDR3 is 14 residues long. The CDR3 sequence is CASSKTGASYEQYF. As DNA, the CDR3 is TGTGCCAGCAGCAAAACAGGGGCGTCCTACGAGCAGTACTTC. Supplemented by reference TRBV28 and TRBJ2-7, the full variable domain reads DVKVTQSSRYLVKRTGEKVFLECVQDMDHENMFWYRQDPGLGLRLIYFSYDVKMKEKGDIPEGYSVSREKKERFSLILESASTNQTSMYLCASSKTGASYEQYFGPGTRLTVT.

A single count supports this clone. This sequence joins TRBV19 and TRBJ2-7; 12 positions agree with TRBD1. The V and J ends lost 6 bases and 6 bases, in that order; junction bases with no gene match: 6. Germline V gene lookup returns CDR1 LNHDA and CDR2 SQIVND (reference sequence). The CDR3 is 14 residues long. CDR3 in amino acids: CASSSGTGGFEQYF. The CDR3 region has the DNA TGTGCCAGTAGCTCCGGGACAGGGGGCTTCGAGCAGTACTTC.

This rearrangement joins TRBV4-3 to TRBJ2-3; TRBD2 might be the D (7 bases). This CDR3 has 15 residues. Looked up from germline, CDR1 is LGHNA and CDR2 is YSLEER. The germline V and J ends were trimmed by 1 base and 5 bases, with 13 bases remaining between them. CDR3 protein: CASSQARGAGDTQYF. The CDR3 coding sequence is TGCGCCAGCAGCCAAGCCCGGGGGGCCGGAGATACGCAGTATTTT.